This T cell receptor (beta chain) originates from a study of shared clonotypes between healthy human individuals. Germline assignment: CDR1 MNHNS and CDR2 SASEGT. Trimming removed 5 bases from V and 0 bases from J, with 11 bases in between. The length of the CDR3 is 15 residues. Profiling relied on immunoSEQ multiplex PCR, and the TCRdb table lists in-frame clones only, not all of them. The sample carries 950,000 to 1,200,000 clones, approximately 80% recorded once. Sample: memory CD4+ T cells from PBMCs. Subset described: CD45RA-negative fraction. This clonotype was sampled from a man younger than 35 in good health. Some clones in this sample may be carry-over from other donors' samples. The chain recombines TRBV6-1 with TRBJ2-1, with a weak D call TRBD1 (6 bases). CDR3 nucleotides: TGTGCCAGCAGTAATGACAGGAGCTCCTACAATGAGCAGTTCTTC. Translating it yields CASSNDRSSYNEQFF.